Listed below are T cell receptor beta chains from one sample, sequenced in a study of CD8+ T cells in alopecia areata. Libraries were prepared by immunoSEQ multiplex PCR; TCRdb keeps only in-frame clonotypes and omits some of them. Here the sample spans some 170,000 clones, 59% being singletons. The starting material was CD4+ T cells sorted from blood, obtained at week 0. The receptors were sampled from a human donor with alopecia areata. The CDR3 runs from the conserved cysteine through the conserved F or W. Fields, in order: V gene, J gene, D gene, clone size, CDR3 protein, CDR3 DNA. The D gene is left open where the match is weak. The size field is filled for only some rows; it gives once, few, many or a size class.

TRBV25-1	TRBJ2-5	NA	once	CASSELGRDQETQYF	TGTGCCAGCAGTGAATTGGGCAGAGATCAAGAGACCCAGTACTTC
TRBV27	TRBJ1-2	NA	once	CASGAGGPFYGYTF	TGTGCCAGCGGAGCGGGGGGTCCGTTCTATGGCTACACCTTC
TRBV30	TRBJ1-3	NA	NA	CAWKGSSGNTIYF	TGTGCCTGGAAGGGAAGCTCTGGAAACACCATATATTTT
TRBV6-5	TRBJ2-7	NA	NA	CASSLDNYEQYF	TGTGCCAGCAGCCTAGACAACTACGAGCAGTACTTC
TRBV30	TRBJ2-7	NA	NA	CAWVKGTSYEQYF	TGTGCCTGGGTCAAGGGGACGTCCTACGAGCAGTACTTC
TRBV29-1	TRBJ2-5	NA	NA	CSVEVDRPSAQYF	TGCAGCGTTGAAGTGGACCGCCCTTCGGCCCAGTACTTC
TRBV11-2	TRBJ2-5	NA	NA	CASSLAGETQYF	TGTGCCAGCAGCTTAGCGGGGGAGACCCAGTACTTC
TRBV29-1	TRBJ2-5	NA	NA	CSVKTSGGETQYF	TGCAGCGTTAAAACCTCTGGGGGAGAGACCCAGTACTTC
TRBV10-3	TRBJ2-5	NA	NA	CAISESTVETQYF	TGTGCCATCAGTGAGAGCACAGTAGAGACCCAGTACTTC
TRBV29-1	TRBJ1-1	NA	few	CSVDKGGEAFF	TGCAGCGTGGACAAGGGAGGAGAAGCTTTCTTT
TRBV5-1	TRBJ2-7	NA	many	CASSNPSYEQYF	TGCGCCAGCAGCAACCCCTCCTACGAGCAGTACTTC
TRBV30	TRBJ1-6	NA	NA	CAWSVWTQGSPLHF	TGTGCCTGGAGTGTATGGACACAGGGTTCACCCCTCCACTTT
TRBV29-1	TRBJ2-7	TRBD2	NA	CSVEIVERGLYEQYF	TGCAGCGTTGAGATAGTGGAGCGGGGGCTCTACGAGCAGTACTTC
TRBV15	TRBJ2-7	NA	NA	CATSRERAPLGEQYF	TGTGCCACCAGCAGAGAAAGAGCTCCCCTGGGCGAGCAGTACTTC
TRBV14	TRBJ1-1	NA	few	CASSPIRSFAGAFF	TGTGCCAGCAGCCCGATAAGGTCCTTCGCCGGAGCTTTCTTT
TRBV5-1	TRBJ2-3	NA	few	CASRQGPTTDTQYF	TGCGCCAGCAGACAGGGTCCCACCACAGATACGCAGTATTTT
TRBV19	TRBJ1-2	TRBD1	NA	CASSTATGIRSYGYTF	TGTGCCAGTAGTACGGCGACAGGGATTCGGTCCTATGGCTACACCTTC
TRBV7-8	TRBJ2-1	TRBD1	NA	CASSPGTGRYNEQFF	TGTGCCAGCAGCCCGGGGACAGGGCGGTACAATGAGCAGTTCTTC
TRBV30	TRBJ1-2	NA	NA	CACSKSGYTF	TGTGCCTGCTCTAAGTCAGGCTACACCTTC
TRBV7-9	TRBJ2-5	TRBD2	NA	CASSLPWTSGGRGETQYF	TGTGCCAGCAGCTTACCATGGACTAGCGGGGGAAGAGGAGAGACCCAGTACTTC
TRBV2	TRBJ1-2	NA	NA	CASSREGYTF	TGTGCCAGCAGCCGGGAGGGCTACACCTTC
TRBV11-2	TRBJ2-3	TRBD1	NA	CASSLEESKRGRGHTDTQYF	TGTGCCAGCAGCTTAGAGGAAAGTAAGAGGGGGCGCGGTCACACAGATACGCAGTATTTT
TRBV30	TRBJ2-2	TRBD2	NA	CAWKGLAGSGELFF	TGTGCCTGGAAGGGACTAGCGGGGTCCGGGGAGCTGTTTTTT
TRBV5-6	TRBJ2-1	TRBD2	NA	CASSYRTSGVIPYNEQFF	TGTGCCAGCAGCTACCGGACTAGCGGGGTGATCCCCTACAATGAGCAGTTCTTC
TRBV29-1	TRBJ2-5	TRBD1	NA	CSVERQGAGKTQYF	TGCAGCGTTGAGAGGCAGGGGGCAGGAAAGACCCAGTACTTC
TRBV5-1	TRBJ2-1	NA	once	CASRKMVGGEQFF	TGCGCCAGCAGAAAAATGGTGGGGGGTGAGCAGTTCTTC
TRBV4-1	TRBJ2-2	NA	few	CASSQDSAYTGELFF	TGCGCCAGCAGCCAAGATTCGGCGTACACCGGGGAGCTGTTTTTT
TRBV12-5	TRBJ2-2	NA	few	CASGRDLTTGELFF	TGTGCTAGTGGGAGGGACTTAACCACCGGGGAGCTGTTTTTT
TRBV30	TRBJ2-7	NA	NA	CAWSVSSYEQYF	TGTGCCTGGAGTGTATCCTCCTACGAGCAGTACTTC
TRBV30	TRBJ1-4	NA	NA	CAWSGTNEKLFF	TGTGCCTGGAGCGGGACAAATGAAAAACTGTTTTTT
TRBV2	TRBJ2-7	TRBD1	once	CASSELDRGRDEQYF	TGTGCCAGCAGTGAACTCGACAGGGGCAGGGACGAGCAGTACTTC
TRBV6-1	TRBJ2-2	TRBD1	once	CASSRDRNTGELFF	TGTGCCAGCAGCCGGGACAGGAACACCGGGGAGCTGTTTTTT
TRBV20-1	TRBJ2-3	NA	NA	CSASRVDTQYF	TGCAGTGCCAGTAGGGTAGATACGCAGTATTTT
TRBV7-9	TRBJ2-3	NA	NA	CASSWQGYTDTQYF	TGTGCCAGCAGCTGGCAGGGTTATACAGATACGCAGTATTTT
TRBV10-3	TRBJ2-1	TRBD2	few	CAISPGGPSYNEQFF	TGTGCCATCAGCCCGGGGGGACCCTCCTACAATGAGCAGTTCTTC
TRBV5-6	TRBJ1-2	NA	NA	CASSLEGAAYYGYTF	TGTGCCAGCAGCTTGGAAGGGGCGGCCTACTATGGCTACACCTTC
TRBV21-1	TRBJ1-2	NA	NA	CASSKVGRHNYGYTF	TGTGCCAGCAGCAAAGTAGGACGTCATAACTATGGCTACACCTTC
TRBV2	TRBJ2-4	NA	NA	CASSVGGNIQYF	TGTGCCAGCAGTGTAGGGGGGAACATTCAGTACTTC
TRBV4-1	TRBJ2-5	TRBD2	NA	CASSQDRASGGAYQETQYF	TGCGCCAGCAGCCAAGATCGGGCTAGCGGGGGAGCGTACCAAGAGACCCAGTACTTC
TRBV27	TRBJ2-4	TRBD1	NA	CASSLSGGLTKNIQYF	TGTGCCAGCAGTTTATCAGGGGGCTTGACCAAAAACATTCAGTACTTC
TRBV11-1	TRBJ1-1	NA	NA	CASRGDTANTEAFF	TGTGCCAGCAGGGGGGATACCGCGAACACTGAAGCTTTCTTT
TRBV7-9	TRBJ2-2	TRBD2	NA	CASSLARRTSGTGELFF	TGTGCCAGCAGCTTAGCGCGTAGGACTAGCGGCACCGGGGAGCTGTTTTTT
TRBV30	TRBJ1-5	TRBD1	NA	CAWTRQGNNQPQHF	TGTGCCTGGACCAGACAGGGAAACAATCAGCCCCAGCATTTT
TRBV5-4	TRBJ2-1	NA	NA	CASSSPPLNEQFF	TGTGCCAGCAGCTCTCCCCCACTGAATGAGCAGTTCTTC
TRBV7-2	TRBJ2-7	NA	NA	CASSLAGNYEQYF	TGTGCCAGCAGCTTGGCGGGGAACTACGAGCAGTACTTC
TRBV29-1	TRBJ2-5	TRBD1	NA	CSVDGTGETQETQYF	TGCAGCGTAGATGGGACAGGGGAGACCCAAGAGACCCAGTACTTC
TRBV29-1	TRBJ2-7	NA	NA	CSVGGRAYEQYF	TGCAGCGTGGGGGGTAGGGCCTACGAGCAGTACTTC
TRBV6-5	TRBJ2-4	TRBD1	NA	CASRYEGANIQYF	TGTGCCAGCAGATACGAGGGGGCAAACATTCAGTACTTC
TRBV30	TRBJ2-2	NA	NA	CAWSVLVYTGELFF	TGTGCCTGGAGTGTACTGGTCTACACCGGGGAGCTGTTTTTT
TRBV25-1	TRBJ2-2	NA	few	CASSPGHGELFF	TGTGCCAGCAGTCCGGGGCACGGGGAGCTGTTTTTT
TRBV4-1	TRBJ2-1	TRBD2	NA	CASSQAAGGPYNEQFF	TGCGCCAGCAGCCAAGCAGCGGGGGGGCCTTACAATGAGCAGTTCTTC